This passage covers 32 T cell receptor beta chains from one sample sequenced in a study of vaccination and CD4 T cells after COVID-19. Their specific antigens are unknown. The study sequenced cultured CD4+ T cell DNA using the Oncomine TCR Beta short-read assay. TCRdb processed the PCR reads anew with MiXCR; each CDR3 protein has one entry. The table records about 14,000 distinct CDR3 sequences, approximately 55% of them present only once. The treatment is: approximately 9-day PBMC culture with coronavirus spike peptide pools or control peptides (ViraFEST assay). The sample consisted of CD4+ T cells from blood, cultured in vitro. Receptor source: a human donor who had recovered from COVID-19.

This chain uses TRBV5-4 with TRBJ1-1; D uncertain. V lost 4 bases and J lost 11, with 27 bases in between. Germline V CDR1 and CDR2: SGHNT, YYREEE (reference sequence). The CDR3 runs to 16 residues. Here the CDR3 reads CASSPVRIGRPSPAFF. For the CDR3, the DNA is TGTGCCAGCAGCCCCGTGAGAATAGGAAGGCCTTCCCCCGCTTTCTTT.

The chain employs TRBV19 and TRBJ1-2, with a weak D call TRBD1 (5 bases). V was trimmed by 3 bases and J by 8 bases, leaving 13 bases between them. The CDR3 extends over 13 amino acids. CDR1 and CDR2 from the germline V gene are LNHDA and SQIVND (reference sequence). CDR3 DNA sequence: TGTGCCAGTAGTATCGTAGTAGGGGACGGCTACACCTTC. Translation gives CASSIVVGDGYTF.

This chain links TRBV18 with TRBJ2-5; 12 nucleotides line up with TRBD2. There are 15 residues in the CDR3. The J segment lost 4 bases and the V segment lost 3 bases, leaving 3 bases of the junction unmatched. Germline V gene lookup returns CDR1 KGHSH and CDR2 LQKENI. The CDR3 reads CASSPSSGRAETQYF. The CDR3 DNA sequence: TGTGCCAGCTCACCTTCTAGCGGGAGGGCAGAGACCCAGTACTTC.

CDR3 protein: CASSYRLDRPVTDTQYF. CDR3 in DNA: TGTGCCAGCAGTTACCGATTGGACCGGCCCGTCACAGATACGCAGTATTTT. The chain joins TRBV6-2 or TRBV6-3 to TRBJ2-3; no definite D call. The CDR3 totals 17 residues. CDR1 is MNHEY, CDR2 SVGEGT, per germline. V gave up 2 bases and J gave up 2 bases, with 17 bases separating them.

This rearrangement joins TRBV25-1 to TRBJ1-3; no clear D gene. V shed 5 bases and J shed 0 bases, with 8 bases lying between them. Germline CDR1 MGHDK, CDR2 SYGVNS. CDR3 size: 14 residues. CDR3 DNA: TGTGCCAGCAGTCCCCCCAGCTCTGGAAACACCATATATTTT. Protein product: CASSPPSSGNTIYF.

The V and J genes are TRBV20-1 and TRBJ2-1; the D gene is possibly TRBD2 (6 bases). Germline V gives CDR1 DFQATT, CDR2 SNEGSKA (reference sequence). The germline V and J ends were trimmed by 8 bases and 1 base, with 12 bases remaining between them. The CDR3 has 13 amino acids. CDR3 nucleotides: TGCAGTTCCCGGGACTCGTCCTACAATGAGCAGTTCTTC. This sequence encodes CSSRDSSYNEQFF.

The V gene is TRBV30, the J gene TRBJ2-3, with a possible D match to TRBD2 (6 bases). The V and J ends lost 2 bases and 4 bases respectively, with 13 bases between them. The germline V gene encodes CDR1 GTSNPN and CDR2 SVGIG (reference sequence). The CDR3 loop spans 14 amino acids. The CDR3 loop reads CAWSPLTSPDTQYF. As DNA, the CDR3 is TGTGCCTGGAGTCCCCTGACTAGTCCAGATACGCAGTATTTT. The entire variable domain, with the rest obtained from reference TRBV30 and TRBJ2-3, is as follows: SQTIHQWPATLVQPVGSPLSLECTVEGTSNPNLYWYRQAAGRGLQLLFYSVGIGQISSEVPQNLSASRPQDRQFILSSKKLLLSDSGFYLCAWSPLTSPDTQYFGPGTRLTVL.

This chain links TRBV12-3 or TRBV12-4 with TRBJ2-1, with D unclear. V lost 5 bases, J lost 6 bases, and 8 bases lay in between. This CDR3 contains 12 residues. This CDR3 reads CASSPRPNEQFF. DNA of the CDR3: TGTGCCAGCAGTCCCCGCCCCAATGAGCAGTTCTTC.

This clonotype has only a few counts. V gene TRBV6-1 combines with J gene TRBJ2-2; D unresolved. The germline V gene has CDR1 MNHNS and CDR2 SASEGT. The CDR3 contains 14 residues. With 1 base removed from V and 2 bases from J, the gap between germline ends came to 5 bases. The CDR3 nucleotides are TGTGCCAGCAGTGAAGGGAGAAACACCGGGGAGCTGTTTTTT. It encodes CASSEGRNTGELFF.

This clonotype was recorded a few times. CDR3 protein: CSARVPLTRSEQYF. The CDR3 bases are TGCAGTGCTAGAGTCCCCTTGACCAGGAGCGAGCAGTACTTC. J is TRBJ2-7 and V is TRBV20-1, with no clear D. Germline CDR1 reads DFQATT; CDR2 reads SNEGSKA (reference sequence). The CDR3 sequence is 14 residues long. V gave up 1 base and J gave up 6 bases, with 16 bases separating them.

V gene TRBV11-2 combines with J gene TRBJ2-7; 7 bases are shared with TRBD1. CDR3 size: 14 residues. Germline loops: CDR1 SGHAT, CDR2 FQNNGV. V lost 3 bases and J lost 5; bases outside the gene matches: 7. The CDR3 protein is CASSFGQVGNEQYF. CDR3 bases: TGTGCCAGCAGCTTTGGACAGGTGGGAAACGAGCAGTACTTC.

CDR3 amino acids: CASSFRTPDTQYF. The CDR3 nucleotides read TGTGCCAGCAGCTTCCGAACCCCCGATACGCAGTATTTT. The chain is built from TRBV7-9 and TRBJ2-3; no clear D. The CDR3 sequence is 13 residues long. The germline V gene encodes CDR1 SEHNR and CDR2 FQNEAQ (reference sequence). Deletions cut 3 bases from V and 6 bases from J, with 10 bases between.

The V and J genes are TRBV27 and TRBJ1-2, with D possibly matching TRBD1 (5 bases). Germline CDR1 is MNHEY and CDR2 is SMNVEV (reference sequence). The CDR3 runs 14 residues. Trimming took 3 bases from V and 8 from J, leaving 16 bases between them. CDR3 loop: CASSFQGRTGGYTF. The CDR3 bases are TGTGCCAGCAGTTTTCAGGGTCGAACGGGGGGCTACACCTTC.

The chain recombines TRBV12-3 or TRBV12-4 with TRBJ2-5, with TRBD2 as a possible D gene (5 bases). The CDR3 extends over 13 amino acids. V lost 1 base and J lost 4, with 7 bases in between. The CDR3 spells CASSLGTRETQYF. The CDR3, as DNA: TGTGCCAGCAGTTTAGGGACTCGAGAGACCCAGTACTTC.

The V call is TRBV20-1, the J call TRBJ1-1; perhaps TRBD1 as D (5 bases). This CDR3 spans 14 amino acids. Germline CDR1 is DFQATT and CDR2 is SNEGSKA (reference sequence). Trimming removed 2 bases at V and 0 bases at J, with 10 bases between. This CDR3 reads CSARRGSMNTEAFF. CDR3 sequence (DNA): TGCAGTGCTAGACGGGGCAGCATGAACACTGAAGCTTTCTTT.

V is TRBV5-1 and J is TRBJ1-1; no firm D call. With 4 bases removed from V and 2 bases from J, the gap between germline ends came to 0 bases. Germline V lookup: CDR1 SGHRS, CDR2 YFSETQ. The CDR3 sequence is 10 residues long. The CDR3 is CASSNTEAFF. Written as DNA, the CDR3 is TGCGCCAGCAGCAACACTGAAGCTTTCTTT.

V usage is TRBV20-1 and J usage is TRBJ2-2; D remains unclear. Germline CDR1 and CDR2: DFQATT and SNEGSKA (reference sequence). The CDR3 has 16 residues. V lost 2 bases, J lost 6 bases, and 19 bases lay in between. The CDR3 region is CSARLIGVGSSGELFF. The CDR3, as DNA: TGCAGTGCTAGACTAATCGGAGTGGGGTCCTCCGGGGAGCTGTTTTTT.

The V gene is TRBV20-1, the J gene TRBJ1-2; TRBD1 might be the D (5 bases). CDR3 size: 16 residues. With 0 bases removed from V and 5 bases from J, the gap between germline ends came to 19 bases. The germline V gene has CDR1 DFQATT and CDR2 SNEGSKA (reference sequence). The CDR3: CSAREGGTDLSYGYTF. Here the CDR3 DNA reads TGCAGTGCTAGAGAGGGTGGGACTGATCTTTCGTATGGCTACACCTTC.

The V call is TRBV7-6, the J call TRBJ2-3; 11 bases line up with TRBD2. Per germline, CDR1 SGHVS and CDR2 FNYEAQ. The CDR3 extends over 18 amino acids. V was clipped by 1 base and J by 2 bases; unmatched bases: 8. CDR3 in DNA: TGTGCCAGCAGCTTAGATCTTGGGACTAGCGGAACCACAGATACGCAGTATTTT. It translates to CASSLDLGTSGTTDTQYF. The variable domain in full, completed from reference TRBV7-6 and TRBJ2-3, reads GAGVSQSPRYKVTKRGQDVALRCDPISGHVSLYWYRQALGQGPEFLTYFNYEAQQDKSGLPNDRFSAERPEGSISTLTIQRTEQRDSAMYRCASSLDLGTSGTTDTQYFGPGTRLTVL.

The chain uses TRBV6-1 and TRBJ2-7; 9 nucleotides line up with TRBD1. CDR3 length equals 15 residues. CDR1 is MNHNS and CDR2 is SASEGT in the germline V gene. J gave up 0 bases and V 5 bases, and 5 bases lay outside the gene matches. CDR3 DNA: TGTGCCAGCAGTCAACCGGGACAGGGCTCCTACGAGCAGTACTTC. It specifies CASSQPGQGSYEQYF.

V and J are TRBV5-1 and TRBJ2-5; D is perhaps TRBD1 or TRBD2 (7 bases each). Trimming pared 4 bases from V and 5 bases from J, leaving 24 bases between. The CDR3 spans 17 residues. CDR1 SGHRS and CDR2 YFSETQ come from the germline V gene. The CDR3 DNA reads TGCGCCAGCAGCCCTGTGAACCTCGACAGGGAGGGGGAGACCCAGTACTTC. Its protein is CASSPVNLDREGETQYF.

The chain combines TRBV11-1 with TRBJ2-1, with TRBD2 matching 9 bases. Germline V gives CDR1 SGHAT, CDR2 FQDESV (reference sequence). The CDR3 contains 17 residues. V was clipped by 0 bases and J by 4 bases; unmatched bases: 7. CDR3 protein: CASSLAGLAGTYNEQFF. The CDR3 DNA reads TGTGCCAGCAGCTTAGCCGGGCTAGCGGGAACTTACAATGAGCAGTTCTTC. The full variable domain, with the rest looked up from reference TRBV11-1 and TRBJ2-1, is EAEVAQSPRYKITEKSQAVAFWCDPISGHATLYWYRQILGQGPELLVQFQDESVVDDSQLPKDRFSAERLKGVDSTLKIQPAELGDSAMYLCASSLAGLAGTYNEQFFGPGTRLTVL.

The chain recombines TRBV3-1 with TRBJ2-7; no reliable D call. The CDR3 spans 13 residues. Germline loops: CDR1 LGHDT, CDR2 YNNKEL (reference sequence). The V and J ends lost 1 base and 4 bases respectively, with 8 bases between them. For the CDR3, the DNA is TGTGCCAGCAGCCAAGCCGTGGGATACGAGCAGTACTTC. Its translation is CASSQAVGYEQYF.

The CDR3 region is CASSVTGIGAETQYF. The CDR3 DNA reads as TGTGCCAGTAGTGTAACAGGGATAGGAGCAGAGACCCAGTACTTC. The genes are TRBV19 and TRBJ2-5; a weak D match, TRBD1 (6 bases). Looked up from germline, CDR1 is LNHDA and CDR2 is SQIVND (reference sequence). This CDR3 contains 15 residues. V was pared by 5 bases and J by 4 bases, with 17 bases between.

This chain links TRBV2 with TRBJ2-3, with 9 bases fitting TRBD2. The CDR3 is 15 residues long. J gave up 6 bases and V 6 bases, and 10 bases lay outside the gene matches. Germline-derived CDR1 and CDR2 are SNHLY and FYNNEI. The CDR3 reads CASRGSSGGWDTQYF. The CDR3 nucleotides are TGTGCCAGCAGGGGGAGTAGCGGGGGTTGGGATACGCAGTATTTT.

The chain has TRBV25-1 and TRBJ2-5; D might be TRBD2 (7 bases). Trimming pared 6 bases from V and 2 bases from J, leaving 16 bases between. The CDR3 is 15 residues long. Looked up from germline, CDR1 is MGHDK and CDR2 is SYGVNS. In nucleotides, the CDR3 is TGTGCCAGCAGCCCCCGGGGGGCTGGGCAAGAGACCCAGTACTTC. It encodes CASSPRGAGQETQYF.

The J gene is TRBJ2-3, the V gene TRBV7-9; 10 bases are a match to TRBD2. Trimming removed 5 bases from V and 4 bases from J; junction bases left unmatched: 6. The CDR3 extends over 15 amino acids. Germline V CDR1 and CDR2: SEHNR, FQNEAQ (reference sequence). The CDR3 DNA is TGTGCCAGCAGCCTCTTCCTAGCGGGAGCAGATACGCAGTATTTT. Translation: CASSLFLAGADTQYF.

This clonotype is medium-sized. The V and J genes are TRBV6-2 or TRBV6-3 and TRBJ2-3; 7 nucleotides line up with TRBD2. The CDR3 sequence is 16 residues long. V trimming: 2 bases; J trimming: 4 bases; junction bases outside the gene matches: 9. From germline, CDR1 is MNHEY and CDR2 SVGEGT. The CDR3 here is CASSYRGSRAADTQYF. The CDR3 DNA sequence: TGTGCCAGCAGTTACCGCGGGAGCCGAGCCGCAGATACGCAGTATTTT.

The chain joins TRBV6-2 or TRBV6-3 to TRBJ2-3; 7 bases are a match to TRBD1. Germline lookup yields CDR1 MNHEY and CDR2 SVGEGT. J gave up 4 bases and V 7 bases, and 5 bases lay outside the gene matches. This CDR3 comprises 13 residues. CDR3 sequence reads: CASNRDRADTQYF. In DNA, the CDR3 is TGTGCCAGCAACCGAGACAGGGCAGATACGCAGTATTTT.

The J gene is TRBJ2-7, the V gene TRBV6-1; 9 nucleotides match TRBD1. The CDR3 spans 15 residues. The ends lost 7 bases at V and 5 bases at J; junction bases unmatched: 12. Germline V gene lookup returns CDR1 MNHNS and CDR2 SASEGT. The CDR3 DNA follows: TGTGCCAGCACCCCCTCGGGGACAGGGCGCAACGAGCAGTACTTC. Protein product: CASTPSGTGRNEQYF.

The chain carries TRBV28 and TRBJ1-5, with D tentatively TRBD1 (5 bases). This CDR3 contains 15 residues. Trimming removed 4 bases from V and 5 bases from J, with 15 bases in between. CDR1 and CDR2 (germline): MDHEN, SYDVKM. CDR3 amino acids: CASSSRQNPDQPQHF. As DNA, the CDR3 is TGTGCCAGCAGTTCCCGACAGAATCCTGATCAGCCCCAGCATTTT.

The rearrangement links TRBV6-1 to TRBJ1-1, with a tentative D call TRBD1 (5 bases). CDR3 length: 12 residues. The V gene's germline CDR1 is MNHNS and CDR2 SASEGT. The V end was cut by 10 bases, the J end by 1 base, with 10 bases between. CDR3 sequence reads: CATSGRNTEAFF. As DNA, the CDR3 is TGTGCCACCTCAGGGCGGAACACTGAAGCTTTCTTT.